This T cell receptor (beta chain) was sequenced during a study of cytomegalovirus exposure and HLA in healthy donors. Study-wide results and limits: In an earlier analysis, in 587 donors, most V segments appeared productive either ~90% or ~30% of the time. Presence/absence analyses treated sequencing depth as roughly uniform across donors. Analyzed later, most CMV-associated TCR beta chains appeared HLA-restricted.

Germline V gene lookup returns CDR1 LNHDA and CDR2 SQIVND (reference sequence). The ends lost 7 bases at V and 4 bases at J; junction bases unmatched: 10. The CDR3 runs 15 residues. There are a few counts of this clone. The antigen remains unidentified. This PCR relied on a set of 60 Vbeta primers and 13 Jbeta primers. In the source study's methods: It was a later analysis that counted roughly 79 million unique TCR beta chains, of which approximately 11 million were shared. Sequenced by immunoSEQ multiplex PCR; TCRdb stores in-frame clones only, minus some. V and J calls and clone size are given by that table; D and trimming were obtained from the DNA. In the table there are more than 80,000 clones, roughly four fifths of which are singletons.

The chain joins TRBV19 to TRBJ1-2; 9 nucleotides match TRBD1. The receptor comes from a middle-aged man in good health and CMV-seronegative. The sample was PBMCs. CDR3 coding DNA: TGTGCCAGTAATGCGGCGGGACAGGGCGGCTATGGCTACACCTTC. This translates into CASNAAGQGGYGYTF.